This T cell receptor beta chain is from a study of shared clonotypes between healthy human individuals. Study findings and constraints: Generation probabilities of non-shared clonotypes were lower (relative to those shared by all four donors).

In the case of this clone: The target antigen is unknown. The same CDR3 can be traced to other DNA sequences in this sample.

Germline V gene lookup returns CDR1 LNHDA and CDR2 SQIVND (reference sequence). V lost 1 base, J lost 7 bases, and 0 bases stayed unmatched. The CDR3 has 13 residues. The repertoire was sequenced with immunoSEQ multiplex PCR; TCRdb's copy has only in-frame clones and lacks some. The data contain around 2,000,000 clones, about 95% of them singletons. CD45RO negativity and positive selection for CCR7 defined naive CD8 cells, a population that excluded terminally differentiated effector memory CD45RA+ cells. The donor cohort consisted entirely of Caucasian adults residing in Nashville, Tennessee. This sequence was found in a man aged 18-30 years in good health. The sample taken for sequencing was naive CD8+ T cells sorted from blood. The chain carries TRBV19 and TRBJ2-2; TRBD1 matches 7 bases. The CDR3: CASSIAGGGELFF. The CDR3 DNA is TGTGCCAGTAGTATAGCAGGGGGCGGGGAGCTGTTTTTT.